Reported below is one T cell receptor (beta chain). The CDR3 covers 15 residues. The germline V gene encodes CDR1 SEHNR and CDR2 FQNEAQ (reference sequence). The ends lost 3 bases at V and 9 bases at J; junction bases unmatched: 12. Only in-frame clones appear in the TCRdb table, and some are missing; sequencing was by immunoSEQ multiplex PCR. The table includes about 69,000 clones, 75% to 90% detected once. The sample is drawn from a study of technical replicates of blood from four donors. The chain links TRBV7-9 to TRBJ2-7, with 9 nucleotides matching TRBD1. The sample was PBMCs. The receptor comes from a human donor in good health. Some clones in this sample may be carry-over from other donors' samples. CDR3 region: CASSFLPGQGWAQYF. As DNA, the CDR3 is TGTGCCAGCAGCTTTCTACCGGGACAGGGATGGGCGCAGTACTTC.